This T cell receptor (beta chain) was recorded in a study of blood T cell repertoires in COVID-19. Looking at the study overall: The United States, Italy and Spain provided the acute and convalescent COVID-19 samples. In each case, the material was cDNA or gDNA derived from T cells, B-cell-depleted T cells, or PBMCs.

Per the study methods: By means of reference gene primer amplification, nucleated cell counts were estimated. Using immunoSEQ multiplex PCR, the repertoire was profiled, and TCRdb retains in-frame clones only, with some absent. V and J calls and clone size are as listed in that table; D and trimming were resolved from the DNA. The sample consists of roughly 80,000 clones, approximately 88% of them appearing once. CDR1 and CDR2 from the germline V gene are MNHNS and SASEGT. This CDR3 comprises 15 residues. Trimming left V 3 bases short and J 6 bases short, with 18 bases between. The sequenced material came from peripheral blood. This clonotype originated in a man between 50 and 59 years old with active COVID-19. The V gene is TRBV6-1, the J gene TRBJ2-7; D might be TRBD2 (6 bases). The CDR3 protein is CASSEVRDSLREQYF. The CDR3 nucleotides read TGTGCCAGCAGTGAGGTCCGGGACTCCCTCCGCGAGCAGTACTTC.